The T cell receptor (beta chain) described here comes from a study of T cells in tuberculosis. Sorting used thawed, overnight-rested PBMC stained with anti-CD3, a viability dye and GMM-loaded CD1B tetramer. The lipid loaded on the CD1B tetramers was C32 glucose monomycolate from Rhodococcus equi. This clone was counted once. J gave up 5 bases and V 2 bases, and 8 bases lay outside the gene matches. This CDR3 has 16 residues. Germline V CDR1 and CDR2: LNHDA, SQIVND (reference sequence). TCR-alpha and TCR-beta chains were sequenced unpaired. Data came from immunoSEQ multiplex PCR; TCRdb stores just in-frame clones and leaves some out. The data show 80,000 to 90,000 clones, roughly 91% seen once.

V is TRBV19 and J is TRBJ2-1; 8 nucleotides match TRBD2. The TCR comes from an adult woman with latent tuberculosis. The sequencing sample was made of CD1b-GMM tetramer-negative cells sorted from PBMCs. CDR3 DNA: TGTGCCAGTAGTATATTGAGCGGGGGATCCCACAATGAGCAGTTCTTC. This sequence encodes CASSILSGGSHNEQFF.